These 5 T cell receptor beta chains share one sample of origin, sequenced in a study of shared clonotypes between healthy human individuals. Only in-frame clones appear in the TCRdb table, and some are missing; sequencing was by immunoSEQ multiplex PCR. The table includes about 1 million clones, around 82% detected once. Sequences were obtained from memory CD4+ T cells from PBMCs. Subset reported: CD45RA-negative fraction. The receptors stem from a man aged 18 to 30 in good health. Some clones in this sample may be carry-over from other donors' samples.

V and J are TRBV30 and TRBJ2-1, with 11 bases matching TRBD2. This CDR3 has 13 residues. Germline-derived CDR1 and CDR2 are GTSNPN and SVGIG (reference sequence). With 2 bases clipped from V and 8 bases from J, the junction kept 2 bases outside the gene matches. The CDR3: CAWSSLAGDEQFF. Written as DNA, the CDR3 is TGTGCCTGGAGTTCACTAGCGGGGGATGAGCAGTTCTTC.

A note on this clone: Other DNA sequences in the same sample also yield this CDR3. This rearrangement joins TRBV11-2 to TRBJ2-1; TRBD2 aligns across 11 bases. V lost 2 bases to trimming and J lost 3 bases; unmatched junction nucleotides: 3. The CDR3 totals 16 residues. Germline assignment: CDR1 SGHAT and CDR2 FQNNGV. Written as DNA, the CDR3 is TGTGCCAGCAGCTTACGACTAGCGGGAATCTACAATGAGCAGTTCTTC. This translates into CASSLRLAGIYNEQFF.

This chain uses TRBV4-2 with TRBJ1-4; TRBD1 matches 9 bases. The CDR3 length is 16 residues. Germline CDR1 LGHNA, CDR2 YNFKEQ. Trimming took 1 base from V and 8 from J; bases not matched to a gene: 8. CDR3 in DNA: TGTGCCAGCAGCCAAGCCGCGGGACAGGGTTTCGAAAAACTGTTTTTT. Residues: CASSQAAGQGFEKLFF.

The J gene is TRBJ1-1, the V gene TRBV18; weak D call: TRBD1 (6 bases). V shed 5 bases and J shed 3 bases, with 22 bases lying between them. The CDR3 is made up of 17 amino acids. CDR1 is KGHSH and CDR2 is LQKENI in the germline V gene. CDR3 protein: CASSSSFRGPGDTEAFF. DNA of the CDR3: TGTGCCAGCTCATCAAGCTTCAGGGGCCCGGGGGACACTGAAGCTTTCTTT.

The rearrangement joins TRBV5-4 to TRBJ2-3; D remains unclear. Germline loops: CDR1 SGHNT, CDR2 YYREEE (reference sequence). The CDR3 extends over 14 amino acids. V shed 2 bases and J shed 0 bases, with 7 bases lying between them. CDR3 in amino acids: CASSFHGSTDTQYF. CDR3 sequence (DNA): TGTGCCAGCAGCTTTCATGGGAGCACAGATACGCAGTATTTT.